A selection of T cell receptor beta chains follows, all from one sample in a study of blood T cell repertoires in COVID-19. Sequencing was performed with immunoSEQ multiplex PCR; in TCRdb, only in-frame clones are kept and a portion is missing. The sample lists 15,000 to 20,000 clones, about 81% occurring once. Sequenced sample: peripheral blood. The receptor set was obtained from a man in his 60s with acute or convalescent COVID-19. The CDR3 runs from the conserved cysteine through the conserved F or W. The order of the fields is D gene, V gene, J gene, clone size, CDR3 DNA, CDR3 protein. D genes are given only for firm matches. Clone size is stated in some rows and not others, as once, few, many or a class when expanded.

d_gene: TRBD1; v_gene: TRBV4-2; j_gene: TRBJ1-5; abundance: NA; CDR3nt: TGTGCCAGCAGCGCGACAGGGGATAGGGTTCAGCCCCAGCATTTT; CDR3aa: CASSATGDRVQPQHF
d_gene: NA; v_gene: TRBV5-1; j_gene: TRBJ2-7; abundance: NA; CDR3nt: TGCGCCAGCAGCTTCCCGGACAGCAGGTACGAGCAGTACTTC; CDR3aa: CASSFPDSRYEQYF
d_gene: NA; v_gene: TRBV7-6; j_gene: TRBJ1-1; abundance: few; CDR3nt: TGTGCCAGCAGCTCCCGACAGACTGAAGCTTTCTTT; CDR3aa: CASSSRQTEAFF
d_gene: NA; v_gene: TRBV10-1; j_gene: TRBJ1-1; abundance: NA; CDR3nt: TGCGCCAGTTCGTTGACGGGACACCCGAACACTGAAGCTTTCTTT; CDR3aa: CASSLTGHPNTEAFF
d_gene: NA; v_gene: TRBV28; j_gene: TRBJ1-5; abundance: NA; CDR3nt: TGTGCCAGCAGTTTATCGGATCAGCCCCAGCATTTT; CDR3aa: CASSLSDQPQHF
d_gene: TRBD1; v_gene: TRBV7-9; j_gene: TRBJ1-2; abundance: once; CDR3nt: TGTGCCAGCAGCTCCTCAGGGGGCGGATATGGCTACACCTTC; CDR3aa: CASSSSGGGYGYTF
d_gene: TRBD1; v_gene: TRBV29-1; j_gene: TRBJ2-2; abundance: NA; CDR3nt: TGCAGCGTTGGGGACAGGGCGGACACCGGGGAGCTGTTTTTT; CDR3aa: CSVGDRADTGELFF
d_gene: NA; v_gene: TRBV30; j_gene: TRBJ2-4; abundance: NA; CDR3nt: TGTGCCTGTGAGGTTACCTCAGCCAAAAACATTCAGTACTTC; CDR3aa: CACEVTSAKNIQYF
d_gene: NA; v_gene: TRBV12-5; j_gene: TRBJ1-5; abundance: NA; CDR3nt: TGTGCTAGTGGCATGCAGGGGAATCAGCCCCAGCATTTT; CDR3aa: CASGMQGNQPQHF
d_gene: NA; v_gene: TRBV11-1; j_gene: TRBJ2-7; abundance: once; CDR3nt: TGTGCCAGCAGCTCCCTAGGCGAGCAGTACTTC; CDR3aa: CASSSLGEQYF
d_gene: NA; v_gene: TRBV7-9; j_gene: TRBJ1-2; abundance: NA; CDR3nt: TGTGCCAGCAGCTTGGACAGAAGTATCAACTATGGCTACACCTTC; CDR3aa: CASSLDRSINYGYTF
d_gene: NA; v_gene: TRBV30; j_gene: TRBJ2-2; abundance: NA; CDR3nt: TGTGCCTATTACAGGGACGACACCGGGGAGCTGTTTTTT; CDR3aa: CAYYRDDTGELFF
d_gene: TRBD1; v_gene: TRBV7-8; j_gene: TRBJ2-3; abundance: once; CDR3nt: TGTGCCAGCAGCCCTCGGGACAGGGGAGGCACAGATACGCAGTATTTT; CDR3aa: CASSPRDRGGTDTQYF
d_gene: NA; v_gene: TRBV25-1; j_gene: TRBJ1-1; abundance: NA; CDR3nt: TGTGCCAGCAGTGAGTCACAGGTACGATGGACTGAAGCTTTCTTT; CDR3aa: CASSESQVRWTEAFF
d_gene: NA; v_gene: TRBV7-9; j_gene: TRBJ1-2; abundance: NA; CDR3nt: TGTGCCAGCAGCCACAGGGAAAACTATGGCTACACCTTC; CDR3aa: CASSHRENYGYTF
d_gene: TRBD1; v_gene: TRBV27; j_gene: TRBJ1-6; abundance: NA; CDR3nt: TGTGCCAGCAGTTGGGACAGGGATTCACCCCTCCACTTT; CDR3aa: CASSWDRDSPLHF
d_gene: TRBD1; v_gene: TRBV2; j_gene: TRBJ1-2; abundance: NA; CDR3nt: TGTGCCAGCAGTGAAGCCAAATTACTGACAGGGAACTATGGCTACACCTTC; CDR3aa: CASSEAKLLTGNYGYTF
d_gene: TRBD1; v_gene: TRBV2; j_gene: TRBJ1-6; abundance: NA; CDR3nt: TGTGCCAGCAACGGAGATCCGGGGACAGCTAATTCACCCCTCCACTTT; CDR3aa: CASNGDPGTANSPLHF
d_gene: TRBD2; v_gene: TRBV7-7; j_gene: TRBJ2-3; abundance: NA; CDR3nt: TGTGCCAGCAGCTCGCGGGGGGGGAAGACAGATACGCAGTATTTT; CDR3aa: CASSSRGGKTDTQYF
d_gene: TRBD1; v_gene: TRBV12-5; j_gene: TRBJ2-3; abundance: NA; CDR3nt: TGTGCTAGTGGTTTGGTACGACAGGGGATCACAGATACGCAGTATTTT; CDR3aa: CASGLVRQGITDTQYF
d_gene: TRBD1; v_gene: TRBV4-1; j_gene: TRBJ1-2; abundance: few; CDR3nt: TGCGCCAGCAGCCAAAAAAGGACAGGGTGGACGAGTGGCTACACCTTC; CDR3aa: CASSQKRTGWTSGYTF
d_gene: NA; v_gene: TRBV5-5; j_gene: TRBJ1-2; abundance: NA; CDR3nt: TGTGCCAGCAGCGGCGGTGCGGGGGGAAACTATGGCTACACCTTC; CDR3aa: CASSGGAGGNYGYTF
d_gene: NA; v_gene: TRBV18; j_gene: TRBJ1-1; abundance: NA; CDR3nt: TGTGCCAGCTCACCGGATTTAGAGGCTGAAGCTTTCTTT; CDR3aa: CASSPDLEAEAFF
d_gene: NA; v_gene: TRBV5-4; j_gene: TRBJ1-1; abundance: NA; CDR3nt: TGTGCCAGCAGCCCTAAGGACACCCTGAACACTGAAGCTTTCTTT; CDR3aa: CASSPKDTLNTEAFF
d_gene: NA; v_gene: TRBV5-1; j_gene: TRBJ1-1; abundance: NA; CDR3nt: TGCGCCAGCAGCTTGGCGGCAGGGATGAACACTGAAGCTTTCTTT; CDR3aa: CASSLAAGMNTEAFF
d_gene: TRBD2; v_gene: TRBV19; j_gene: TRBJ2-7; abundance: NA; CDR3nt: TGTGCCAGTAGTCGCCTTACGGGGGGGGCTCTGAGGGAGCAGTACTTC; CDR3aa: CASSRLTGGALREQYF
d_gene: NA; v_gene: TRBV27; j_gene: TRBJ2-1; abundance: NA; CDR3nt: TGTGCCAGCAGTTTGTATGGACAGAACAATGAGCAGTTCTTC; CDR3aa: CASSLYGQNNEQFF
d_gene: NA; v_gene: TRBV28; j_gene: TRBJ1-3; abundance: few; CDR3nt: TGTGCCAGCAGTTTAGGAGTGAACTCTGGAAACACCATATATTTT; CDR3aa: CASSLGVNSGNTIYF
d_gene: NA; v_gene: TRBV27; j_gene: TRBJ2-6; abundance: once; CDR3nt: TGTGCCAGCCGGGACTCCTCTGGGGCCAACGTCCTGACTTTC; CDR3aa: CASRDSSGANVLTF
d_gene: NA; v_gene: TRBV5-4; j_gene: TRBJ2-5; abundance: NA; CDR3nt: TGTGCCAGCAGCTTGCGTAGCGAAAGTGTAGAGACCCAGTACTTC; CDR3aa: CASSLRSESVETQYF
d_gene: TRBD2; v_gene: TRBV7-2; j_gene: TRBJ2-3; abundance: NA; CDR3nt: TGTGCCAGCAGCTTATCTAGCGGGGCAGGCACAGATACGCAGTATTTT; CDR3aa: CASSLSSGAGTDTQYF
d_gene: TRBD2; v_gene: TRBV7-2; j_gene: TRBJ2-5; abundance: NA; CDR3nt: TGTGCCAGCAGCTTAAGGCCGGGAGGGGAGACCCAGTACTTC; CDR3aa: CASSLRPGGETQYF
d_gene: TRBD2; v_gene: TRBV5-5; j_gene: TRBJ2-7; abundance: NA; CDR3nt: TGTGCCAGTCAGTCGGGACTAGCGCCTTACGAGCAGTACTTC; CDR3aa: CASQSGLAPYEQYF
d_gene: TRBD1; v_gene: TRBV5-1; j_gene: TRBJ1-4; abundance: few; CDR3nt: TGCGCCAGCAGCCCCGGACAGGGGGGTGAAAAACTGTTTTTT; CDR3aa: CASSPGQGGEKLFF
d_gene: NA; v_gene: TRBV7-6; j_gene: TRBJ2-4; abundance: NA; CDR3nt: TGTGCCAGCAGCTTAGGGCAGGGGTCGGGAAACATTCAGTACTTC; CDR3aa: CASSLGQGSGNIQYF
d_gene: NA; v_gene: TRBV15; j_gene: TRBJ2-7; abundance: NA; CDR3nt: TGTGCCACCAGCAGCCCCAGGGCGGGAGAGCAGTACTTC; CDR3aa: CATSSPRAGEQYF
d_gene: NA; v_gene: TRBV18; j_gene: TRBJ1-5; abundance: NA; CDR3nt: TGTGCCAGCTCACCCGGACAGACAAATCAGCCCCAGCATTTT; CDR3aa: CASSPGQTNQPQHF
d_gene: TRBD1; v_gene: TRBV9; j_gene: TRBJ1-2; abundance: few; CDR3nt: TGTGCCAGCAGCGGATTACAGGGGCGGGATGGCTACACCTTC; CDR3aa: CASSGLQGRDGYTF
d_gene: TRBD1; v_gene: TRBV24-1; j_gene: TRBJ2-3; abundance: NA; CDR3nt: TGTGCCACCAGTGAATACAGGGGGCGAACAGATACGCAGTATTTT; CDR3aa: CATSEYRGRTDTQYF
d_gene: TRBD1; v_gene: TRBV27; j_gene: TRBJ1-5; abundance: NA; CDR3nt: TGTGCCAGCAGTGCCCCCGGGACAGGGACTAATCAGCCCCAGCATTTT; CDR3aa: CASSAPGTGTNQPQHF
d_gene: TRBD1; v_gene: TRBV18; j_gene: TRBJ1-1; abundance: NA; CDR3nt: TGTGCCAGCTCACGACAGGGTATCGACACTGAAGCTTTCTTT; CDR3aa: CASSRQGIDTEAFF
d_gene: NA; v_gene: TRBV4-1; j_gene: TRBJ1-3; abundance: NA; CDR3nt: TGCGCCAGCAGCCAAGATAGGGCGGGGTCTGGAAACACCATATATTTT; CDR3aa: CASSQDRAGSGNTIYF
d_gene: TRBD1; v_gene: TRBV6-5; j_gene: TRBJ1-6; abundance: NA; CDR3nt: TGTGCCACGAGACCGGGACAGGTTTATAATTCACCCCTCCACTTT; CDR3aa: CATRPGQVYNSPLHF
d_gene: TRBD1; v_gene: TRBV4-1; j_gene: TRBJ1-2; abundance: few; CDR3nt: TGCGCCAGCAGCCATCCTTGGGGGGACAGGGCAGGCTATGGCTACACCTTC; CDR3aa: CASSHPWGDRAGYGYTF
d_gene: NA; v_gene: TRBV10-3; j_gene: TRBJ2-6; abundance: once; CDR3nt: TGTGCCATCAGTGACCCACAGGTTACTGGCTCTGGGGCCAACGTCCTGACTTTC; CDR3aa: CAISDPQVTGSGANVLTF
d_gene: TRBD2; v_gene: TRBV7-2; j_gene: TRBJ2-3; abundance: few; CDR3nt: TGTGCCAGCAGCCAGTGGCGGGGGGGCACAGATACGCAGTATTTT; CDR3aa: CASSQWRGGTDTQYF
d_gene: TRBD2; v_gene: TRBV4-1; j_gene: TRBJ2-3; abundance: NA; CDR3nt: TGCGCCAGCAGCCAAGATTTACTAGCGGGTCCCCCAGATACGCAGTATTTT; CDR3aa: CASSQDLLAGPPDTQYF
d_gene: NA; v_gene: TRBV6-5; j_gene: TRBJ1-2; abundance: NA; CDR3nt: TGTGCCAGCAGTTACGACAGTAACTATGGCTACACCTTC; CDR3aa: CASSYDSNYGYTF
d_gene: NA; v_gene: TRBV29-1; j_gene: TRBJ1-1; abundance: NA; CDR3nt: TGCAGCGTTGAACGGAAGGGAGGTCGAACTGAAGCTTTCTTT; CDR3aa: CSVERKGGRTEAFF
d_gene: TRBD2; v_gene: TRBV7-8; j_gene: TRBJ2-1; abundance: NA; CDR3nt: TGTGCCAGCAGCTTAGTACTAGCGGGGTACAATGAGCAGTTCTTC; CDR3aa: CASSLVLAGYNEQFF
d_gene: NA; v_gene: TRBV30; j_gene: TRBJ1-2; abundance: NA; CDR3nt: TGTGCCTGGAGCTTGCGGGGGACTTATGGCTACACCTTC; CDR3aa: CAWSLRGTYGYTF
d_gene: NA; v_gene: TRBV7-2; j_gene: TRBJ1-1; abundance: NA; CDR3nt: TGTGCCAGCAGCTTAAGATACCCCCGAGGCGGGAACACTGAAGCTTTCTTT; CDR3aa: CASSLRYPRGGNTEAFF
d_gene: TRBD1; v_gene: TRBV25-1; j_gene: TRBJ1-2; abundance: NA; CDR3nt: TGTGCCAGCAGTGATGCAGGGGGCTGGGGCGGCTACACCTTC; CDR3aa: CASSDAGGWGGYTF